The clone carrying this T cell receptor (beta chain) turned up a few times. This entry is derived from a study of T-cell reconstitution after alpha-beta-depleted transplantation in children. Trimming took 10 bases from V and 0 from J; bases not matched to a gene: 17. CDR1 is SGHAT and CDR2 is FQNNGV in the germline V gene. This CDR3 is 18 amino acids long. Unique molecular identifiers were used to barcode this TCRbeta library. A single record per CDR3 protein comes from TCRdb applying MiXCR to the PCR reads. The sample records over 550,000 distinct CDR3 sequences, 10% being singletons. The TCR was taken from a human donor who donated a stem cell graft to a child with acute myeloid leukemia. This chain joins TRBV11-2 and TRBJ2-1; TRBD2 aligns across 8 bases. The material was PBMCs from the stem cell graft donor, obtained from the stem cell graft. CDR3 nucleotides: TGTGCCACCAACATAAAGAATAGCGGGATCATCTCCTACAATGAGCAGTTCTTC. Amino acid sequence: CATNIKNSGIISYNEQFF.